These 18 T cell receptor beta chains originate from one sample sequenced in a study of radiotherapy plus CTLA-4 blockade in lung cancer. Using immunoSEQ multiplex PCR, the repertoire was profiled, and TCRdb retains in-frame clones only, with some absent. The sample yields 86,000 or so clones, around 79% seen once. The sample was peripheral blood, taken from a patient treated with radiotherapy plus ipilimumab. The receptor set was obtained from a human donor with non-small cell lung cancer who had a partial response to radiotherapy plus ipilimumab. Some clones in this sample may be carry-over from other donors' samples.

The chain employs TRBV18 and TRBJ1-3, with D perhaps TRBD1 (5 bases). Germline CDR1 KGHSH, CDR2 LQKENI. Trimming removed 3 bases at V and 1 base at J, with 13 bases between. The CDR3 runs 16 residues. CDR3 nucleotides: TGTGCCAGCTCACCCTCGACAGCCCGTTCTGGAAACACCATATATTTT. Its translation: CASSPSTARSGNTIYF.

This chain uses TRBV28 with TRBJ1-5, with TRBD1 as a possible D gene (6 bases). Looked up from germline, CDR1 is MDHEN and CDR2 is SYDVKM. The CDR3 is 14 residues long. Trimming shortened V by 2 bases and J by 10 bases, and 15 bases separated the two germline ends. CDR3 sequence reads: CASSLVNRVQPQHF. The CDR3 coding sequence is TGTGCCAGCAGTTTAGTTAACAGGGTTCAACCCCAGCATTTT.

V is TRBV2 and J is TRBJ2-5; 10 bases fit TRBD2. The germline V gene has CDR1 SNHLY and CDR2 FYNNEI. This CDR3 has 15 amino acids. The ends lost 8 bases at V and 1 base at J; junction bases unmatched: 7. The CDR3 reads CASQLAGVLQETQYF. CDR3 DNA sequence: TGTGCCAGCCAGCTAGCGGGGGTGCTCCAAGAGACCCAGTACTTC.

This rearrangement joins TRBV28 to TRBJ2-7; weak D call: TRBD2 (7 bases). Trimming shortened V by 4 bases and J by 8 bases, and 21 bases separated the two germline ends. The CDR3 is 15 amino acids. From germline, CDR1 is MDHEN and CDR2 SYDVKM. In DNA, the CDR3 is TGTGCCAGCAGTTCTGCGGGGGCGCCCCCTTTCAAGCAGTACTTC. Residues: CASSSAGAPPFKQYF.

V is TRBV9 and J is TRBJ1-4; 11 nucleotides agree with TRBD1. The CDR3 sequence is 15 residues long. Looked up from germline, CDR1 is SGDLS and CDR2 is YYNGEE. J gave up 8 bases and V 0 bases, and 3 bases lay outside the gene matches. The CDR3 DNA reads TGTGCCAGCAGCGTAGGAGGGACAGGGGGGGAAAAACTGTTTTTT. This codes for CASSVGGTGGEKLFF.

This rearrangement joins TRBV7-2 to TRBJ2-1; tentatively, D is TRBD2 (6 bases). The germline V and J ends were trimmed by 4 bases and 8 bases, with 15 bases remaining between them. Germline V gene sequence: CDR1 SGHTA, CDR2 FQGNSA. The CDR3 runs 14 residues. This CDR3 reads CASSSRLVGHEQFF. DNA of the CDR3: TGTGCCAGCAGCTCGAGACTAGTTGGCCATGAGCAGTTCTTC.

The chain uses TRBV14 and TRBJ2-2; 7 nucleotides line up with TRBD1. Germline trimming cut 5 bases from V and 1 base from J; bases unmatched to any gene: 7. Germline V CDR1 and CDR2: SGHDN, FVKESK. CDR3 length equals 16 residues. The CDR3 nucleotides are TGTGCCAGCAGCTCCCGGACAGGATTGAACACCGGGGAGCTGTTTTTT. As protein: CASSSRTGLNTGELFF.

This clone came up once. The V gene is TRBV11-2, the J gene TRBJ2-1; 8 bases line up with TRBD2. V lost 2 bases, J lost 5 bases, and 5 bases stayed unmatched. This CDR3 is built from 15 residues. In germline, CDR1 is SGHAT, CDR2 FQNNGV. CDR3 loop: CASSLTTGGHNEQFF. The CDR3 DNA reads as TGTGCCAGCAGCTTAACGACGGGGGGGCACAATGAGCAGTTCTTC.

This chain connects TRBV15 to TRBJ2-6; tentative D call: TRBD2 (6 bases). V dropped 1 base and J dropped 2 bases, with 6 bases sitting between them. The CDR3 extends over 15 amino acids. CDR1 LNHNV and CDR2 YYDKDF come from the germline V gene (reference sequence). The CDR3 is CATSRGGAGANVLTF. As DNA, the CDR3 is TGTGCCACCAGCAGAGGGGGGGCTGGGGCCAACGTCCTGACTTTC.

The chain carries TRBV11-3 and TRBJ2-7; 7 bases are a match to TRBD2. This CDR3 contains 14 residues. V gave up 5 bases and J gave up 7 bases; unmatched junction bases: 11. Germline assignment: CDR1 SGHNT and CDR2 YENEEA. The CDR3 loop is CASSLLGGLGEQYF. The CDR3 nucleotides are TGTGCCAGCAGCCTCCTCGGGGGGTTGGGTGAGCAGTACTTC.

This clone was counted once. The CDR3 loop reads CASSPDLSSGNTIYF. CDR3 in DNA: TGTGCCAGCTCACCCGACTTGAGCTCTGGAAACACCATATATTTT. The chain combines TRBV18 with TRBJ1-3, with D unresolved. The CDR3 covers 15 residues. The germline V gene encodes CDR1 KGHSH and CDR2 LQKENI. Between the trimmed V and J ends, which lost 3 bases and 0 bases, there was a span of 9 bases.

The chain combines TRBV6-1 with TRBJ2-5, with unresolved D. This CDR3 is 13 amino acids long. Trimming took off 4 bases at V and 5 bases at J, with 11 bases between the two ends. The germline gives CDR1 MNHNS, CDR2 SASEGT. CDR3 sequence reads: CASSVASRETQYF. The CDR3 nucleotides are TGTGCCAGCAGTGTCGCCTCTAGGGAGACCCAGTACTTC.

This clone was seen a handful of times. This chain links TRBV7-9 with TRBJ1-3, with D maybe TRBD1 (6 bases). Germline CDR1 reads SEHNR; CDR2 reads FQNEAQ (reference sequence). This CDR3 contains 15 residues. The V end was cut by 6 bases, the J end by 2 bases, with 14 bases between. CDR3: CASRRSGGTGNTIYF. CDR3 in DNA: TGTGCCAGCAGGAGGAGTGGGGGCACTGGAAACACCATATATTTT. The entire variable domain, with the rest obtained from reference TRBV7-9 and TRBJ1-3, is as follows: DTGVSQNPRHKITKRGQNVTFRCDPISEHNRLYWYRQTLGQGPEFLTYFQNEAQLEKSRLLSDRFSAERPKGSFSTLEIQRTEQGDSAMYLCASRRSGGTGNTIYFGEGSWLTVV.

This chain links TRBV7-3 with TRBJ2-1, with a weak D call TRBD1 (6 bases). Germline V gene data show CDR1 as SGHTA and CDR2 as FQGTGA. The CDR3 contains 17 residues. V was cut by 0 bases and J by 5 bases, with 17 bases left in between. The CDR3, as DNA: TGTGCCAGCAGCTTAACTGTTGGAGTACAGGGTCACAATGAGCAGTTCTTC. It specifies CASSLTVGVQGHNEQFF.

Written as DNA, the CDR3 is TGTGCCAGCTCACCAACAGGGTTCGACGAGCAGTACTTC. It codes for CASSPTGFDEQYF. J is TRBJ2-7 and V is TRBV18; the D gene is possibly TRBD1 (6 bases). Germline lookup yields CDR1 KGHSH and CDR2 LQKENI. The CDR3 sequence is 13 residues long. V lost 2 bases and J 5 bases, leaving 10 bases between the germline ends.

This chain links TRBV5-1 with TRBJ1-1, with a tentative D call TRBD1 (6 bases). Germline V CDR1 and CDR2: SGHRS, YFSETQ. V was trimmed by 1 base and J by 2 bases, leaving 15 bases between them. CDR3 size: 16 residues. This CDR3 is CASSLSRTVSNTEAFF. CDR3 in DNA: TGCGCCAGCAGCTTGTCACGGACAGTCTCTAACACTGAAGCTTTCTTT. The variable domain in full, with the rest retrieved from reference TRBV5-1 and TRBJ1-1, is KAGVTQTPRYLIKTRGQQVTLSCSPISGHRSVSWYQQTPGQGLQFLFEYFSETQRNKGNFPGRFSGRQFSNSRSEMNVSTLELGDSALYLCASSLSRTVSNTEAFFGQGTRLTVV.

The chain has TRBV28 and TRBJ1-4; 8 bases are a match to TRBD1. The V segment lost 1 base and the J segment 2 bases; nucleotides outside the gene matches: 9. Germline lookup yields CDR1 MDHEN and CDR2 SYDVKM. This CDR3 spans 18 amino acids. The CDR3 loop reads CASSLSRTGFFTNEKLFF. The CDR3 region has the DNA TGTGCCAGCAGTTTATCCCGGACAGGGTTTTTCACTAATGAAAAACTGTTTTTT.

This chain connects TRBV6-6 to TRBJ1-5; 9 bases are a match to TRBD1. The CDR3 length is 15 residues. V shed 2 bases, J shed 6 bases, and the junction held 5 bases outside the gene matches. Germline CDR1 is MNHNY and CDR2 is SVGAGI (reference sequence). CDR3 DNA sequence: TGTGCCAGCAGTTACCAGGGACAGGGCGGTCAGCCCCAGCATTTT. It encodes CASSYQGQGGQPQHF.